This paragraph covers one T cell receptor beta chain sequence. Antigen: not known. The CDR3 extends over 15 amino acids. Germline V gene lookup returns CDR1 SGHRS and CDR2 YFSETQ. V was pared by 0 bases and J by 4 bases, with 10 bases between. The sample is drawn from a study of beta chain features in type 1 diabetes. Findings of the study overall: Shortening that was moderate but significant affected the TCRB CDR3s of Type 1 diabetes patients in all four CD4+ subsets. Patients showed naive, central memory and Treg TCRB repertoires that appeared more similar than those of healthy donors.

Of the isolated RNA, all was reverse transcribed, and so the sequenced material was expressed TCRB transcripts. The protocol was immunoSEQ multiplex PCR, while the TCRdb copy is restricted to in-frame clones and leaves out a portion. This table holds under 450,000 clones, roughly 13% found once. Isolation of CD4+ naive, central memory, regulatory and stem cell-like memory cells was achieved by sorting via CD45RO/CCR7/CD25/CD127/CD95/CD27. The V call is TRBV5-1, the J call TRBJ2-2, with D perhaps TRBD1 (6 bases). The sample consisted of naive CD4+ T cells from blood. This TCR was recovered from a man aged 25 to 40 in good health. CDR3 protein: CASSLGTGITGELFF. CDR3 in DNA: TGCGCCAGCAGCTTGGGTACAGGGATCACCGGGGAGCTGTTTTTT.